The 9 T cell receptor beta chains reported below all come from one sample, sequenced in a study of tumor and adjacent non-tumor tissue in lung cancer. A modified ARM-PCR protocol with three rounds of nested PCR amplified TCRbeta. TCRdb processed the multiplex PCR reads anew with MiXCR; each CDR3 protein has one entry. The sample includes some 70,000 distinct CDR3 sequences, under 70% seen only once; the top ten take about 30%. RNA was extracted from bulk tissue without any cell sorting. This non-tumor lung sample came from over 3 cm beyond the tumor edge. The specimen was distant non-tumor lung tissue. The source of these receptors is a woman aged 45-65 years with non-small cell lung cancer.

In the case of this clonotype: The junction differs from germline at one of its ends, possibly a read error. CDR3 region: CSAGTQRGTGELFF. The CDR3 DNA is TGCAGCGCTGGGACCCAGCGGGGGACCGGGGAACTGTTTTTT. This rearrangement joins TRBV29-1 to TRBJ2-2; TRBD2 agrees at 8 bases. CDR3 length: 14 residues. From germline, CDR1 is SQVTM and CDR2 ANQGSEA.

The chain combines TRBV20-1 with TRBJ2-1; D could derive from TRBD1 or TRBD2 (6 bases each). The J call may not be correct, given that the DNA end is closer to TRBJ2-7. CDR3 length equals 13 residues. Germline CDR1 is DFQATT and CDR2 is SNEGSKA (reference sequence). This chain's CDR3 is CSAPGGPKNEQYF. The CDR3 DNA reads TGCAGCGCTCCTGGGGGGCCAAAAAATGAGCAGTACTTC.

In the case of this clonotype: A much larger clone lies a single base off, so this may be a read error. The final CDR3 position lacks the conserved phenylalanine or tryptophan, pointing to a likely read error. CDR3 protein: CASSVTTDSNQPQHL. CDR3 nucleotide sequence: TGTGCCAGCAGTGTCACGACAGATAGCAATCAGCCCCAGCATCTT. The chain joins TRBV6-1 to TRBJ1-5; perhaps TRBD1 as D (5 bases). Germline loops: CDR1 MNHNS, CDR2 SASEGT. This CDR3 spans 15 amino acids. Trimming shortened V by 4 bases and J by 0 bases, and 10 bases separated the two germline ends.

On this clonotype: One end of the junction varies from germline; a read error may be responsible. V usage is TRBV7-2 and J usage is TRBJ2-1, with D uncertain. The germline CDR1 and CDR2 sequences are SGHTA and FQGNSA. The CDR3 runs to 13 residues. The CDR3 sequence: CASSLGPDNELLF. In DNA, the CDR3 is TGTGCCAGCAGCTTAGGGCCCGACAATGAGCTGCTCTTC. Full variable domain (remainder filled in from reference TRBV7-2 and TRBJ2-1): GAGVSQSPSNKVTEKGKDVELRCDPISGHTALYWYRQSLGQGLEFLIYFQGNSAPDKSGLPSDRFSAERTGGSVSTLTIQRTQQEDSAVYLCASSLGPDNELLFGPGTRLTVL.

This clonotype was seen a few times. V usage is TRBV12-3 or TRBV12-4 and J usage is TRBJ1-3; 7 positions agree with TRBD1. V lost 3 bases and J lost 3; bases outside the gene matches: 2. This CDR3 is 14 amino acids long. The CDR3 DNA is TGTGCCAGCAGTTTTACAGGGGTTGGAAACACCATATATTTT. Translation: CASSFTGVGNTIYF.

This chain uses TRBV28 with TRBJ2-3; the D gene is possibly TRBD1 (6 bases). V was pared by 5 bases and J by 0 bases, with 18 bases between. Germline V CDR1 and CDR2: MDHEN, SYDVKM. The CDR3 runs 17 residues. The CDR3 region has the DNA TGTGCCAGCAGTCCCCAGACAGGATCTGGAAGCACAGATACGCAGTATTTT. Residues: CASSPQTGSGSTDTQYF.

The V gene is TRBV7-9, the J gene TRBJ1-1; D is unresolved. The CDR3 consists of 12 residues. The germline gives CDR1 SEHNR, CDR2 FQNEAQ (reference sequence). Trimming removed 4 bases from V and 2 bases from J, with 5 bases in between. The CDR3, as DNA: TGTGCCAGCAGCTGGAACAACACTGAAGCTTTCTTT. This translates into CASSWNNTEAFF.

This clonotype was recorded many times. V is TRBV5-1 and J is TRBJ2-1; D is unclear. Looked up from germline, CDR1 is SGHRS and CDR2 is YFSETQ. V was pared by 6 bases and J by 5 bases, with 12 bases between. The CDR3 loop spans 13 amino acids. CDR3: CASNTKGNNEQFF. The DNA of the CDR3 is TGCGCCAGCAACACTAAAGGGAACAATGAGCAGTTCTTC.

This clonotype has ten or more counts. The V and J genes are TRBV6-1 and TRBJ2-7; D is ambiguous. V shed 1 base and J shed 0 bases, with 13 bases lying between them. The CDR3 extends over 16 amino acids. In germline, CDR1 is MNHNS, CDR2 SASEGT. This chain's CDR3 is CASSEEVRHISYEQYF. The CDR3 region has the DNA TGTGCCAGCAGTGAAGAAGTCAGACACATCTCCTACGAGCAGTACTTC.